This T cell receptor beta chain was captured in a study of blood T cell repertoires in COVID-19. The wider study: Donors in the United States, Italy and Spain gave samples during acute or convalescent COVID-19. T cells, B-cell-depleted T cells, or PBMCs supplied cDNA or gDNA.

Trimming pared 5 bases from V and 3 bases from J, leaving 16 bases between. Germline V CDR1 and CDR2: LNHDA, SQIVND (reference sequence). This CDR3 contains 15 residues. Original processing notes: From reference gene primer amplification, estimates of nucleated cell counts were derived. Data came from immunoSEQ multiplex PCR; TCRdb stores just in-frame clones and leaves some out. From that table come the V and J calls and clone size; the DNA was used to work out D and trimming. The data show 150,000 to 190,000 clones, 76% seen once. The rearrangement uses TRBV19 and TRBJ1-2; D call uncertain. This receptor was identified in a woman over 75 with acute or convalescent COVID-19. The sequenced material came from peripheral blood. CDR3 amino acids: CASSGSPPEDYGYTF. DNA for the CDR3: TGTGCCAGTAGTGGATCCCCGCCGGAGGACTATGGCTACACCTTC.